These 22 T cell receptor beta chains share one sample of origin, sequenced in a study of molecular identifiers for immune sequencing clone quantification. TCRdb passed the PCR reads through MiXCR, listing each CDR3 protein once. The profile shows 490,000 or so distinct CDR3 sequences, roughly a fifth of them singletons. The sequencing sample was made of naive CD8+ T cells from blood, with Jurkat cell RNA spiked in. Documented subset: FACS-sorted CD8+CD4-CCR7+CD45RA+ naive T cells. These TCRs come from a human donor in good health. Some libraries in this study had Jurkat cell RNA spiked in.

DNA of the CDR3: TGTGCCAGCAGTTTAGCCTTATTCAGGCAGGTGAGCTACAATGAGCAGTTCTTC. This codes for CASSLALFRQVSYNEQFF. The rearrangement joins TRBV28 to TRBJ2-1; no clear D gene. V was pared by 2 bases and J by 3 bases, with 20 bases between. CDR1 is MDHEN, CDR2 SYDVKM, per germline. The CDR3 length is 18 residues.

This chain joins TRBV20-1 and TRBJ2-3, with 10 positions matching TRBD2. CDR1 is DFQATT, CDR2 SNEGSKA, per germline (reference sequence). CDR3 length: 16 residues. V shed 0 bases, J shed 5 bases, and the junction held 8 bases outside the gene matches. Here the CDR3 DNA reads TGCAGTGCTAGAGATTGGGCTAGCGGGAGTCAAGATACGCAGTATTTT. Its translation: CSARDWASGSQDTQYF.

The sample holds many counts of this clonotype. The chain uses TRBV2 and TRBJ1-6; D is undetermined. V dropped 8 bases and J dropped 3 bases, with 8 bases sitting between them. Germline V CDR1 and CDR2: SNHLY, FYNNEI. The CDR3 extends over 13 amino acids. The DNA of the CDR3 is TGTGCCAGCGAGAGGGACTATAATTCACCCCTCCACTTT. Translation: CASERDYNSPLHF.

This clonotype was seen a handful of times. The rearrangement uses TRBV7-8 and TRBJ2-7, with D tentatively TRBD1 (6 bases). This CDR3 spans 14 amino acids. V shed 1 base and J shed 2 bases, with 9 bases lying between them. Germline CDR1 is SGHVS and CDR2 is FQNEAQ. The CDR3 DNA follows: TGTGCCAGCAGCTTAGAGGGGGTCACCTACGAGCAGTACTTC. The encoded protein is CASSLEGVTYEQYF.

The chain carries TRBV7-2 and TRBJ2-1; tentative D call: TRBD2 (7 bases). This CDR3 contains 14 residues. Looked up from germline, CDR1 is SGHTA and CDR2 is FQGNSA. V lost 5 bases, J lost 5 bases, and 13 bases lay in between. This chain's CDR3 is CASSIEGGDNEQFF. Here the CDR3 DNA reads TGTGCCAGCAGCATAGAGGGGGGGGACAATGAGCAGTTCTTC.

J is TRBJ2-7 and V is TRBV27; the D gene is possibly TRBD1 (6 bases). V was shortened by 2 bases and J by 4 bases, with 12 bases between the two germline ends. The germline CDR1 and CDR2 sequences are MNHEY and SMNVEV (reference sequence). The CDR3 runs to 14 residues. The chain's CDR3 is CASSLGRTDYEQYF. For the CDR3, the DNA is TGTGCCAGCAGTTTAGGACGGACAGATTACGAGCAGTACTTC.

J is TRBJ2-3 and V is TRBV9; TRBD2 matches at 9 bases. The CDR3 loop spans 15 amino acids. V lost 5 bases, J lost 0 bases, and 4 bases stayed unmatched. Germline loops: CDR1 SGDLS, CDR2 YYNGEE. The CDR3 nucleotides are TGTGCCAGCAGGCGGGGGGGCGGTAGCACAGATACGCAGTATTTT. Translating it yields CASRRGGGSTDTQYF.

This clonotype occurred many times. The chain combines TRBV27 with TRBJ1-2, with D maybe TRBD1 (6 bases). Germline V gene data show CDR1 as MNHEY and CDR2 as SMNVEV (reference sequence). The CDR3 runs to 14 residues. The V gene lost 2 bases and the J gene lost 7 bases, with 14 bases spanning the gap. CDR3 region: CASSLAGGEVGYTF. CDR3 sequence (DNA): TGTGCCAGCAGTTTAGCGGGGGGCGAAGTTGGCTACACCTTC.

This chain connects TRBV24-1 to TRBJ2-7; 11 bases are shared with TRBD2. The CDR3 length is 15 residues. CDR1 and CDR2 from the germline V gene are KGHDR and SFDVKD. Trimming took 2 bases from V and 1 from J; bases not matched to a gene: 0. The CDR3 bases are TGTGCCACCAGTGATTCTAGCGGGAGGTCCTACGAGCAGTACTTC. Its translation: CATSDSSGRSYEQYF.

This clonotype was seen a few times. This chain connects TRBV20-1 to TRBJ2-3; TRBD2 agrees at 8 bases. Germline CDR1 DFQATT, CDR2 SNEGSKA (reference sequence). The CDR3 contains 18 residues. V shed 0 bases and J 4 bases; nucleotides not matched to a gene: 15. The CDR3, as DNA: TGCAGTGCTAGAGATCTAGGACTAGCAGTACTGGTTGCAGATACGCAGTATTTT. It encodes CSARDLGLAVLVADTQYF.

This clonotype has only a few counts. The gene calls are TRBV20-1 and TRBJ2-7, with D maybe TRBD1 (5 bases). The CDR3 consists of 14 residues. V lost 0 bases, J lost 3 bases, and 12 bases lay in between. Germline CDR1 DFQATT, CDR2 SNEGSKA (reference sequence). CDR3 sequence: CSARELDTYYEQYF. Written as DNA, the CDR3 is TGCAGTGCTAGAGAACTGGACACCTACTACGAGCAGTACTTC.

At least ten counts were recorded for this clonotype. This chain uses TRBV27 with TRBJ1-1; D is unclear. Between the trimmed V and J ends, which lost 7 bases and 2 bases, there was a span of 23 bases. CDR3 length: 17 amino acids. Germline CDR1 and CDR2: MNHEY and SMNVEV (reference sequence). The chain's CDR3 is CASTPQGVFRANTEAFF. The CDR3 DNA sequence: TGTGCCAGCACCCCCCAAGGAGTCTTTCGAGCTAACACTGAAGCTTTCTTT.

This chain uses TRBV6-6 with TRBJ2-1, with unresolved D. Trimming took off 10 bases at V and 4 bases at J, with 11 bases between the two ends. Germline assignment: CDR1 MNHNY and CDR2 SVGAGI (reference sequence). The CDR3 runs 12 residues. CDR3 amino acids: CATNLLYNEQFF. CDR3 sequence (DNA): TGTGCCACAAACCTACTATACAATGAGCAGTTCTTC.

Concerning this clonotype itself: A much larger clone is a single base away; this may be a read error. This chain joins TRBV7-9 and TRBJ2-7, with 9 positions matching TRBD1. From germline, CDR1 is SEHNR and CDR2 FQNEAQ (reference sequence). This CDR3 is 15 amino acids long. The CDR3, as DNA: TGTGCCGGCAGCAAAACCGGACAGGGGTATTACGAGCAGTACTTC. This sequence encodes CAGSKTGQGYYEQYF.

The genes are TRBV27 and TRBJ1-1; TRBD1 agrees at 7 bases. The CDR3 is 15 amino acids. CDR1 MNHEY and CDR2 SMNVEV come from the germline V gene (reference sequence). The V segment lost 5 bases and the J segment 0 bases; nucleotides outside the gene matches: 6. Written as DNA, the CDR3 is TGTGCCAGCAGTCCAAAACAGGGGATGAACACTGAAGCTTTCTTT. Encoded protein: CASSPKQGMNTEAFF.

This clonotype was seen a single time. Being one base from a much bigger clone, this may be a read error. The V gene is TRBV6-5, the J gene TRBJ2-5, with TRBD1 as a possible D gene (5 bases). The CDR3 spans 15 residues. Germline V gives CDR1 MNHEY, CDR2 SVGAGI. CDR3 region: CASGYAPPGLETQYF. As DNA, the CDR3 is TGTGCCAGCGGTTACGCCCCACCAGGGTTAGAGACCCAGTACTTC.

This clonotype was counted ten times or more. The genes are TRBV6-5 and TRBJ2-7; weak D call: TRBD1 (5 bases). V shed 7 bases and J shed 6 bases, with 25 bases lying between them. The CDR3 has 16 residues. Germline V CDR1 and CDR2: MNHEY, SVGAGI. The CDR3 sequence: CASNLFWAGRFSEQYF. CDR3 nucleotides: TGTGCCAGCAACCTCTTTTGGGCAGGGCGTTTTTCCGAGCAGTACTTC.

Remarks on this clonotype: Possible read error: a much larger clone is one base away. V gene TRBV27 combines with J gene TRBJ1-1; 9 bases agree with TRBD1. This CDR3 contains 17 residues. Germline CDR1 MNHEY, CDR2 SMNVEV (reference sequence). CDR3 amino acids: CAGSPPGQGTLNTEAFF. In nucleotides, the CDR3 is TGTGCCGGCAGTCCACCCGGACAGGGGACTCTGAACACTGAAGCTTTCTTT.

This clonotype has only a few counts. V and J are TRBV27 and TRBJ2-4, with D perhaps given as TRBD1 or TRBD2 (5 bases each). The germline CDR1 and CDR2 sequences are MNHEY and SMNVEV (reference sequence). Between the trimmed V and J ends, which lost 4 bases and 7 bases, there was a span of 14 bases. This CDR3 comprises 14 residues. CDR3 residues: CASSSGPDGNIQYF. CDR3 sequence (DNA): TGTGCCAGCAGTTCGGGGCCGGACGGCAACATTCAGTACTTC.

The sample holds many counts of this clonotype. This chain joins TRBV28 and TRBJ2-6; D not certain. The CDR3 length is 12 residues. V lost 5 bases, J lost 3 bases, and 2 bases lay in between. Germline V gene data show CDR1 as MDHEN and CDR2 as SYDVKM. The CDR3 DNA sequence: TGTGCCAGCAGTGATGGGGCCAACGTCCTGACTTTC. Residues: CASSDGANVLTF.

This clonotype was recorded at least ten times. The chain employs TRBV28 and TRBJ2-1; 8 bases map to TRBD2. The CDR3 spans 15 residues. The ends lost 7 bases at V and 8 bases at J; junction bases unmatched: 13. The germline V gene encodes CDR1 MDHEN and CDR2 SYDVKM. The CDR3 spells CASKSRSGMEYEQFF. The CDR3 nucleotides read TGTGCCAGCAAGTCGCGTAGCGGGATGGAATATGAGCAGTTCTTC.

Ten or more counts support this clonotype. J is TRBJ2-2 and V is TRBV12-3 or TRBV12-4; weak D call: TRBD1 (6 bases). Trimming removed 6 bases at V and 4 bases at J, with 15 bases between. This CDR3 is built from 15 residues. The CDR3 loop reads CASSLTGPLTGELFF. CDR3 in DNA: TGTGCCAGCAGCCTGACAGGTCCCCTCACCGGGGAGCTGTTTTTT.